The rows below give T cell receptor beta chains drawn from one sample of a study of shared clonotypes between healthy human individuals. Using immunoSEQ multiplex PCR, the repertoire was profiled, and TCRdb retains in-frame clones only, with some absent. The data show some 2 million clones, about 94% seen once. The sequencing sample was made of naive CD8+ T cells sorted from blood. The receptors originated from a man younger than 35 in good health. The CDR3 runs from the conserved cysteine through the conserved F or W. Each record gives: J gene, V gene, CDR3 protein.

>TRBJ2-5|TRBV28
CASSPGLGIQETQYF
>TRBJ2-1|TRBV13
CASSLGSGEYEQFF
>TRBJ2-7|TRBV5-4
CASSLGGASYEQYF
>TRBJ2-3|TRBV11-2
CASSLAGGGPTDTQYF
>TRBJ1-1|TRBV28
CASSEPDVWRVENTEAFF
>TRBJ2-7|TRBV10-1
CASSEPGYEQYF
>TRBJ2-2|TRBV5-1
CASSLGDGELFF
>TRBJ2-5|TRBV28
CASRTRLASETQYF
>TRBJ2-7|TRBV4-1
CASSQIELASYEQYF
>TRBJ2-7|TRBV5-6
CASSLKRQGLIYEQYF
>TRBJ2-1|TRBV2
CASRSDGSSYNEQFF
>TRBJ2-7|TRBV28
CASSPPGGPYEQYF
>TRBJ1-4|TRBV7-8
CASSLAGGGGEKLFF
>TRBJ2-7|TRBV7-8
CASSLGQPAGLKYEQYF
>TRBJ2-1|TRBV6-5
CASSPGTSGFNEQFF
>TRBJ2-7|TRBV13
CASSRGGYEQYF
>TRBJ2-1|TRBV13
CASSSETGGYNEQFF
>TRBJ1-1|TRBV28
CASSFTMLMNTEAFF
>TRBJ1-2|TRBV5-6
CASSPDRTNNYGYTF
>TRBJ2-1|TRBV27
CASSLSGGLINNEQFF
>TRBJ1-2|TRBV19
CASGLYSEDPYGYTF
>TRBJ2-3|TRBV9
CASSEILAGGDTQYF
>TRBJ1-4|TRBV6-1
CASSELGSQGKLFF
>TRBJ2-5|TRBV2
CASRILGETQYF
>TRBJ2-3|TRBV2
CASRGTSTDTQYF